This record looks at one T cell receptor beta chain sequence and its context. The CDR3 runs 13 residues. Trimming cost V 6 bases and J 8 bases; bases outside gene matches: 7. Germline values: CDR1 DFQATT, CDR2 SNEGSKA (reference sequence). The data are from a study of T-cell reconstitution after alpha-beta-depleted transplantation in children. Molecular barcoding with unique molecular identifiers was used for the TCRbeta library. TCRdb independently ran MiXCR on the PCR reads; one entry per CDR3 protein. Altogether some 520,000 distinct CDR3 sequences are present, approximately 32% being singletons, with the ten largest covering less than 2.5%.

The chain carries TRBV20-1 and TRBJ2-1; TRBD2 aligns across 10 bases. This clonotype was sampled from a human donor who donated a stem cell graft to a child with aplastic anemia. This specimen consisted of PBMCs from the stem cell graft donor, obtained from the stem cell graft. CDR3 nucleotide sequence: TGCAGTGCGGGACTAGCGACTGGCTATGAGCAGTTCTTC. This codes for CSAGLATGYEQFF.